Detailed here is one TCR beta chain. Its antigen is not identified. Measured with immunoSEQ multiplex PCR; TCRdb has only the in-frame clones, and not every one. Of 96,000 or so clones listed, 90% were seen once; the top ten hold under 2%. This specimen comes from a study of OX40 agonist ivuxolimab in advanced cancers. Study background: Administration of intravenous ivuxolimab to patients occurred every 2 weeks at 0.01 to 10 mg/kg. Patients treated during dose escalation were battling hepatocellular carcinoma, melanoma, renal cell or head and neck cancer.

Study observations and caveats: More expanded clones were found, on average, in CD8+ than in CD4+ T cells.

This CDR3 has 14 residues. From germline, CDR1 is LGHNA and CDR2 YNFKEQ. V dropped 1 base and J dropped 8; count of bases not matched to a gene: 4. The clonotype was recovered from an adult with an advanced solid tumor such as melanoma, head and neck, liver or kidney cancer. The rearrangement joins TRBV4-2 to TRBJ2-1; TRBD2 matches 8 bases. This specimen was CD4+ or CD8+ T cells sorted from blood, taken in a trial of the OX40 agonist ivuxolimab. The DNA for the CDR3 is TGTGCCAGCAGCCAAGTAGAGCGGGAGTATGAGCAGTTCTTC. Amino acid sequence: CASSQVEREYEQFF.